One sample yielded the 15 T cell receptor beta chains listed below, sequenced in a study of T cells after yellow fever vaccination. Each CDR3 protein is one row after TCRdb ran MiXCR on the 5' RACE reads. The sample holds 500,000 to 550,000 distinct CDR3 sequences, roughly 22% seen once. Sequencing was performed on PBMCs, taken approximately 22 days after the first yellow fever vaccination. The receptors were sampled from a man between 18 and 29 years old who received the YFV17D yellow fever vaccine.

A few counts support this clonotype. CDR3 sequence: CSARASQGARSKAFF. As DNA, the CDR3 is TGCAGTGCTAGAGCGTCTCAGGGGGCACGGTCAAAAGCTTTCTTT. This sequence joins TRBV20-1 and TRBJ1-1; 8 bases agree with TRBD1. Trimming removed 1 base from V and 9 bases from J; junction bases left unmatched: 13. The germline gives CDR1 DFQATT, CDR2 SNEGSKA (reference sequence). The CDR3 has 15 residues.

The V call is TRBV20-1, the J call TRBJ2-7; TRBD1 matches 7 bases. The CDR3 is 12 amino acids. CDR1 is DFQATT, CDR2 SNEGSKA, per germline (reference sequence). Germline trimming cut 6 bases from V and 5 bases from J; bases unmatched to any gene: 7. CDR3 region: CSATTGSHEQYF. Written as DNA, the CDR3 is TGCAGTGCCACGACAGGGAGCCACGAGCAGTACTTC.

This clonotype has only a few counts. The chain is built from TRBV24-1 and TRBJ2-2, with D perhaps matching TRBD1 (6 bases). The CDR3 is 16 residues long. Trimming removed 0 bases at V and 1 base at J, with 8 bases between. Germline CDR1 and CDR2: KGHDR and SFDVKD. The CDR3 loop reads CATSDLLDRNTGELFF. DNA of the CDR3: TGTGCCACCAGTGATTTGTTGGACAGGAACACCGGGGAGCTGTTTTTT.

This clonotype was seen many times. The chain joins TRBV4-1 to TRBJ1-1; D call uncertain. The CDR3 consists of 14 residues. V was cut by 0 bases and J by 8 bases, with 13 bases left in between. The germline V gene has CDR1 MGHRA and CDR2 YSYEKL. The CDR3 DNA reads TGCGCCAGCAGCCAAGATTTTGGAGCAGCCGAAGCTTTCTTT. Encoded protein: CASSQDFGAAEAFF.

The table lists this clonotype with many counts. The CDR3 is CASSLGQGLHEQYF. Here the CDR3 DNA reads TGTGCCAGCAGTTTAGGCCAGGGGTTGCACGAGCAGTACTTC. This rearrangement joins TRBV12-3 or TRBV12-4 to TRBJ2-7, with D perhaps TRBD1 (6 bases). V lost 1 base, J lost 5 bases, and 12 bases lay in between. CDR3 size: 14 residues.

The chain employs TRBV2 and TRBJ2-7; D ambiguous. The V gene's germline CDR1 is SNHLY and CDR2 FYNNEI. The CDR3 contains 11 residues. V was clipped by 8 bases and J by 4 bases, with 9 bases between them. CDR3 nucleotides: TGTGCCAGCGGGGAAGATTACGAGCAGTACGTC. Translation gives CASGEDYEQYV.

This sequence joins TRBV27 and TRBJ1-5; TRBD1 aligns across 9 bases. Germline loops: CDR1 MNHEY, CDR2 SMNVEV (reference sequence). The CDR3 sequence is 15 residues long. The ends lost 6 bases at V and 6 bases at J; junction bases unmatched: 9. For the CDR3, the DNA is TGTGCCAGCAGCCTCACGGGACAGGGAGTTCAGCCCCAGCATTTT. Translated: CASSLTGQGVQPQHF.

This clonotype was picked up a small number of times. The CDR3 region has the DNA TGCGCCAGCAGCCAAGATGGAGGGATCTCTGGGGCCAACGTCCTGACTTTC. As protein: CASSQDGGISGANVLTF. V and J are TRBV4-3 and TRBJ2-6; D possibly corresponds to TRBD2 (6 bases). Looked up from germline, CDR1 is LGHNA and CDR2 is YSLEER. The CDR3 has 17 amino acids. The V gene lost 0 bases and the J gene lost 0 bases, with 9 bases spanning the gap.

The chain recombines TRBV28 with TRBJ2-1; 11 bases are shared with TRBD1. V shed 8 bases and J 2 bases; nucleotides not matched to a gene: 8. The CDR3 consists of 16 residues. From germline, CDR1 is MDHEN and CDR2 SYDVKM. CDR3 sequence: CASEDRGRGTYNEQFF. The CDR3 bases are TGTGCCAGCGAGGACAGGGGGCGCGGAACCTACAATGAGCAGTTCTTC.

CDR3 in DNA: TGCGCCAGCAGCTTGCTGGGGGGCGGGGAAGAGACCCAGTACTTC. Translating it yields CASSLLGGGEETQYF. The chain has TRBV5-1 and TRBJ2-5, with D perhaps TRBD1 or TRBD2 (6 bases each). V lost 1 base and J 3 bases, leaving 13 bases between the germline ends. Germline CDR1 is SGHRS and CDR2 is YFSETQ. The CDR3 length is 15 residues.

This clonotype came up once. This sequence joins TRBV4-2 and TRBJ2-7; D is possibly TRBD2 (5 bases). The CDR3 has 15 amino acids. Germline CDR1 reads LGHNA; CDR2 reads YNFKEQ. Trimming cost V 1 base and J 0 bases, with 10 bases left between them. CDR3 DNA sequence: TGTGCCAGCAGCCAAGTTTCCGGGGACTCCTACGAGCAGTACTTC. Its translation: CASSQVSGDSYEQYF.

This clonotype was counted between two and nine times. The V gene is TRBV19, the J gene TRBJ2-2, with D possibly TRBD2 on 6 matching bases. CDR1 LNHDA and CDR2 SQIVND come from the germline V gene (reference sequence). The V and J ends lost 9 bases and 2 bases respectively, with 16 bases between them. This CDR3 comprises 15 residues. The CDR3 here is CASHTGALNTGELFF. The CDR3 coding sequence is TGTGCCAGCCATACGGGAGCTCTAAACACCGGGGAGCTGTTTTTT.

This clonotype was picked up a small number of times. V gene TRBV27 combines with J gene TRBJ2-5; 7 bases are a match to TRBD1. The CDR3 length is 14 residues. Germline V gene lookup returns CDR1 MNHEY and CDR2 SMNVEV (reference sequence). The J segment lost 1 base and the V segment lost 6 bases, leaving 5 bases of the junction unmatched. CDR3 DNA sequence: TGTGCCAGCAGCCCATGGGACAGCCAAGAGACCCAGTACTTC. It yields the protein CASSPWDSQETQYF.

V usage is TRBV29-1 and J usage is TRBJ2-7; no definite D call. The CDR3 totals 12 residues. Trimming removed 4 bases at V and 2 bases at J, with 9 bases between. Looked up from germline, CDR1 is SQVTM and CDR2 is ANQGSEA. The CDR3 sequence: CSVVVSTYEQYV. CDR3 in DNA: TGCAGCGTTGTGGTCTCAACCTACGAGCAGTACGTC.

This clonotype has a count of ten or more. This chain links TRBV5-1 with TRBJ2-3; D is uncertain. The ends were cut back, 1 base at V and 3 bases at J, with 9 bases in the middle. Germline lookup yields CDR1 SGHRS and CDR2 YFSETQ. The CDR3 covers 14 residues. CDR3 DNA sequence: TGCGCCAGCAGCTTGTCCCAGCAAACAGATACGCAGTATTTT. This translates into CASSLSQQTDTQYF.